The clone carrying this T cell receptor (beta chain) was seen repeatedly, ten times or more. The target antigen is unknown. The germline CDR1 and CDR2 sequences are MNHNY and SVGAGI (reference sequence). V lost 8 bases and J lost 6, with 7 bases in between. The length of the CDR3 is 11 residues. From 400 to 450 ng of RNA, a library with molecular barcoded alpha/delta and beta/gamma adaptors was made. TCRdb recomputed calls from the reads with MiXCR, one row per CDR3 protein. The sample shows about 24,000 distinct CDR3 sequences, approximately 23% of them seen only once. The data are from a study of read filtering for tumor transcriptome and immune sequencing. Findings and limits, study-wide: This fraction held mixed bone marrow immune cells after CD138-negative sorting.

The specimen was a population of CD138-negative cells sorted from bone marrow. This sequence originates from a donor at least 40 years old with multiple myeloma. V and J are TRBV6-6 and TRBJ2-2, with D perhaps TRBD1 (6 bases). The CDR3 sequence: CASWGPGELFF. Here the CDR3 DNA reads TGTGCCAGCTGGGGGCCCGGGGAGCTGTTTTTT.